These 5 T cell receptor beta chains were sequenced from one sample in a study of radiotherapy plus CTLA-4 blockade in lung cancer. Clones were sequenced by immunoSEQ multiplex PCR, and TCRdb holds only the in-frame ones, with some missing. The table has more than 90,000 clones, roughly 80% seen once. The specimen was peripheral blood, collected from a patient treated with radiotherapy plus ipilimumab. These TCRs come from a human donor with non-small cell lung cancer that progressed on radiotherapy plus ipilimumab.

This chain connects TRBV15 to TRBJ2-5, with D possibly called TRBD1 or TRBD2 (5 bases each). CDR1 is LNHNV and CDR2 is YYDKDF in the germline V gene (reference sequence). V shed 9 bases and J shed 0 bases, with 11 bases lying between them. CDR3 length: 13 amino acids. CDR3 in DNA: TGTGCCACTAGCGACAGCGACCAAGAGACCCAGTACTTC. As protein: CATSDSDQETQYF.

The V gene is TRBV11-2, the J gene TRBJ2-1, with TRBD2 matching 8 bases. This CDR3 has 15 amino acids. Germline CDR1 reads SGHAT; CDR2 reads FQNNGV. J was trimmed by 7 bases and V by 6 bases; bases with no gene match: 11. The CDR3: CASRSKAGVRNEQFF. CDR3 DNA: TGTGCCAGCAGATCCAAAGCGGGAGTCAGAAATGAGCAGTTCTTC.

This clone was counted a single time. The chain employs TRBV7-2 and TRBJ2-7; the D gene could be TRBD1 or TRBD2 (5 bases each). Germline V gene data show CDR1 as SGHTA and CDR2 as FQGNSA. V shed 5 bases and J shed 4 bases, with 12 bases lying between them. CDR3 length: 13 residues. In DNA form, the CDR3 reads TGTGCCAGCAGCACAACTGAGGGGTACGAGCAGTACTTC. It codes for CASSTTEGYEQYF.

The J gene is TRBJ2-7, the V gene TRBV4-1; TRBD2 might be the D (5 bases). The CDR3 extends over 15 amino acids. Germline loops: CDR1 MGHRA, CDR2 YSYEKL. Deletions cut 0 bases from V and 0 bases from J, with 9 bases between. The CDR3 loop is CASSQEWESSYEQYV. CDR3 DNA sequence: TGCGCCAGCAGCCAAGAATGGGAGAGCTCCTACGAGCAGTACGTC.

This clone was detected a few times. The CDR3 DNA reads as TGTGCCAGCAGCCAAGCCGGGAGCGGGTCCGGCGAGCAGTACTTC. As protein: CASSQAGSGSGEQYF. J is TRBJ2-7 and V is TRBV4-2; possibly TRBD2 for D (6 bases). The CDR3 has 15 amino acids. Trimming removed 1 base at V and 6 bases at J, with 16 bases between. Germline CDR1 is LGHNA and CDR2 is YNFKEQ.